Sequencing of this T cell receptor (beta chain) was carried out in a study of blood T cell repertoires in COVID-19. Looking at the study overall: Sources were T cells, B-cell-depleted T cells, or PBMCs; the material itself was cDNA or gDNA.

Methods used by the authors: Quantification of nucleated cells was approximated via reference gene primer amplification. Only in-frame clones appear in the TCRdb table, and some are missing; sequencing was by immunoSEQ multiplex PCR. That table gives V, J and clone size, and the DNA gave D and trimming. Here the sample spans 370,000 or so clones, more than 70% being singletons. CDR1 and CDR2 from the germline V gene are MGHDK and SYGVNS. This CDR3 has 14 amino acids. V dropped 0 bases and J dropped 3 bases, with 8 bases sitting between them. The sequenced sample consisted of PBMCs or T cells enriched from blood (not recorded which). The sequence was obtained from a man between 25 and 39 years old who had recovered from COVID-19. This chain links TRBV25-1 with TRBJ1-1; D gene uncertain. The CDR3 DNA follows: TGTGCCAGCAGTGAATATAACGGGTACACTGAAGCTTTCTTT. It codes for CASSEYNGYTEAFF. The full variable domain, in which reference TRBV25-1 and TRBJ1-1 provide the parts outside the CDR3, is EADIYQTPRYLVIGTGKKITLECSQTMGHDKMYWYQQDPGMELHLIHYSYGVNSTEKGDLSSESTVSRIRTEHFPLTLESARPSHTSQYLCASSEYNGYTEAFFGQGTRLTVV.